The rows below give T cell receptor beta chains drawn from one sample of a study of shared clonotypes between healthy human individuals. Measured with immunoSEQ multiplex PCR; TCRdb has only the in-frame clones, and not every one. The sample records roughly 2.5 million clones, 85% to 95% being singletons. The sample was naive CD4+ T cells sorted from blood. The source is a man younger than 30 in good health. The CDR3 runs from the conserved cysteine through the conserved F or W. D genes are given only for firm matches. The size entry is marked missing in some rows and otherwise reads once, few, many or a size class.

CDR3 length	D gene	V gene	clone size	J gene	CDR3 protein	CDR3 DNA
18	TRBD2	TRBV18	-	TRBJ2-1	CASSPPTRESSIYNEQFF	TGTGCCAGCTCACCACCGACGCGGGAGAGTAGTATATACAATGAGCAGTTCTTC
15	-	TRBV28	once	TRBJ2-5	CASSYSEAGQETQYF	TGTGCCAGCAGTTACTCCGAGGCGGGCCAAGAGACCCAGTACTTC
16	TRBD1	TRBV7-8	-	TRBJ2-3	CASSPGTGASTDTQYF	TGTGCCAGCAGCCCCGGGACAGGCGCCAGCACAGATACGCAGTATTTT
14	TRBD1	TRBV4-1	-	TRBJ1-2	CASSQEDRVAGYTF	TGCGCCAGCAGCCAAGAGGACAGGGTTGCTGGCTACACCTTC
14	-	TRBV11-2	-	TRBJ2-1	CASSLLGLKDEQFF	TGTGCCAGCAGCTTACTGGGCCTTAAGGATGAGCAGTTCTTC
12	-	TRBV28	-	TRBJ1-1	CASSLSTREAFF	TGTGCCAGCAGTTTATCTACAAGAGAAGCTTTCTTT
12	-	TRBV21-1	-	TRBJ2-7	CASICRVYEQYF	TGTGCCAGCATTTGCAGGGTATACGAGCAGTACTTC
13	-	TRBV30	-	TRBJ1-2	CAWSEDTGWGYTF	TGTGCCTGGAGTGAAGATACAGGGTGGGGCTACACCTTC
14	-	TRBV9	few	TRBJ2-2	CASSTRRDPGELFF	TGTGCCAGCAGCACGCGCAGGGACCCCGGGGAGCTGTTTTTT
18	TRBD2	TRBV10-3	-	TRBJ2-5	CAASNHPLSGSTAETQYF	TGTGCCGCGTCAAACCACCCCCTCAGCGGGAGTACGGCAGAGACCCAGTACTTC
16	TRBD1	TRBV5-6	-	TRBJ1-4	CASSVQDRATNEKLFF	TGTGCCAGCAGCGTACAAGACAGGGCAACTAATGAAAAACTGTTTTTT
15	TRBD1	TRBV28	-	TRBJ1-5	CASTRDRRSNQPQHF	TGTGCCAGCACCCGGGACAGAAGAAGCAATCAGCCCCAGCATTTT
14	-	TRBV10-3	-	TRBJ1-2	CAISESLRDYGYTF	TGTGCCATCAGTGAGTCGCTCAGAGACTATGGCTACACCTTC
17	TRBD2	TRBV4-3	-	TRBJ2-3	CASSQETSGGSTDTQYF	TGCGCCAGCAGCCAAGAAACGAGCGGGGGGAGCACAGATACGCAGTATTTT
14	-	TRBV21-1	-	TRBJ2-7	CASNSPPRSYEQYF	TGTGCCAGCAATTCCCCACCCCGATCCTACGAGCAGTACTTC
15	-	TRBV19	-	TRBJ1-4	CASSISRQENEKLFF	TGTGCCAGTAGTATAAGTAGACAGGAGAATGAAAAACTGTTTTTT
14	TRBD1	TRBV7-9	-	TRBJ2-7	CASSPGQGFNEQYF	TGTGCCAGCAGCCCAGGACAGGGGTTTAACGAGCAGTACTTC
12	-	TRBV6-6	-	TRBJ2-1	CASSPGGNEQFF	TGTGCCAGCAGCCCTGGGGGGAATGAGCAGTTCTTC
17	TRBD2	TRBV5-8	-	TRBJ2-2	CASSSELAGGQTGELFF	TGTGCCAGCAGCTCGGAACTAGCGGGAGGGCAAACCGGGGAGCTGTTTTTT
13	-	TRBV7-7	-	TRBJ2-3	CASSLLKADTQYF	TGTGCTAGCAGCCTACTTAAGGCAGATACGCAGTATTTT
14	-	TRBV5-1	-	TRBJ2-7	CASRQQGTTYEQYF	TGCGCCAGCAGGCAACAGGGAACTACCTACGAGCAGTACTTC
14	TRBD1	TRBV2	-	TRBJ1-1	CASTGQGMNTEAFF	TGTGCCAGCACCGGACAGGGGATGAACACTGAAGCTTTCTTT
15	TRBD1	TRBV5-8	-	TRBJ1-5	CASSLGKGAAQPQHF	TGTGCCAGCAGCTTGGGCAAGGGGGCGGCACAGCCCCAGCATTTT
11	-	TRBV2	-	TRBJ2-5	CASQQEETQYF	TGTGCCAGCCAACAAGAAGAGACCCAGTACTTC
14	-	TRBV14	-	TRBJ2-7	CASSLGGGAYEQYF	TGTGCCAGCAGCCTCGGGGGCGGAGCCTACGAGCAGTACTTC
15	TRBD1	TRBV19	-	TRBJ2-3	CASSMRTGGTDTQYF	TGTGCCAGTAGTATGCGGACAGGGGGGACAGATACGCAGTATTTT
14	-	TRBV28	-	TRBJ1-2	CASSLTRVNYGYTF	TGTGCCAGCAGTTTGACCCGGGTTAACTATGGCTACACCTTC
14	TRBD1	TRBV30	-	TRBJ1-2	CAWSSLGQGFGYTF	TGTGCCTGGAGTTCCCTGGGACAGGGCTTTGGCTACACCTTC
11	-	TRBV28	-	TRBJ1-1	CASLAGVEAFF	TGTGCCAGCTTGGCCGGGGTGGAGGCTTTCTTT
15	TRBD2	TRBV2	-	TRBJ2-1	CASSRGGGIYNEQFF	TGTGCCAGCAGTCGCGGGGGGGGGATTTACAATGAGCAGTTCTTC
14	-	TRBV28	-	TRBJ2-7	CASSLGGAPYEQYF	TGTGCCAGCAGTTTAGGGGGGGCGCCCTACGAGCAGTACTTC
14	TRBD1	TRBV29-1	once	TRBJ2-3	CSVVDRGYTDTQYF	TGCAGCGTTGTTGACAGGGGATACACAGATACGCAGTATTTT
13	-	TRBV30	-	TRBJ2-7	CAWSVGGGYEQYF	TGTGCCTGGAGTGTTGGAGGGGGCTACGAGCAGTACTTC
12	-	TRBV11-1	once	TRBJ2-7	CASSPEGREQYF	TGTGCCAGCAGCCCCGAGGGGCGCGAGCAGTACTTC
17	-	TRBV4-1	-	TRBJ2-7	CASSQFLRRSEAYEQYF	TGCGCCAGCAGCCAGTTTTTGAGGCGGTCAGAAGCCTACGAGCAGTACTTC
14	-	TRBV4-1	-	TRBJ1-2	CASSQTGVLIGYTF	TGCGCCAGCAGCCAGACCGGGGTTTTGATTGGCTACACCTTC
17	TRBD1	TRBV18	-	TRBJ2-3	CASSPAGQGVSTDTQYF	TGTGCCAGCTCACCCGCGGGACAGGGTGTAAGCACAGATACGCAGTATTTT